Sequencing of this T cell receptor (beta chain) was carried out in a study of T cell repertoires in cytomegalovirus infection. Study details: Recently identified HLA-C-restricted CMV epitopes were among the peptides used. CMV infection and matching HLA type were both indicated by public TCR beta signatures.

Findings of the study overall: Dominating the ex vivo response were TCR beta clonotypes that were CMV-specific and HLA-C-restricted.

CDR3 size: 14 residues. Looked up from germline, CDR1 is SGHTA and CDR2 is FQGTGA. Losses at the gene ends were 6 bases for V and 7 bases for J; bases not matched to a gene: 4. This clonotype came up a few times. Antigen specificity is unknown. TCRdb ran MiXCR on the reads and lists one entry per CDR3 protein. The sample yields 75,000 to 100,000 distinct CDR3 sequences, more than 40% seen once. The genes are TRBV7-3 and TRBJ1-6, with TRBD1 identical over 9 bases. The clonotype comes from a human donor in good health (CMV status not recorded). Some clones in this sample may be carry-over from other donors' samples. The sample in question was CD8+ T cells from cultured PBMCs, obtained from culture after CMV antigen stimulation. The CDR3 protein is CASRLGQGNSPLHF. In DNA, the CDR3 is TGTGCCAGCAGACTCGGACAGGGGAATTCACCCCTCCACTTT.